This is a list of T cell receptor beta chains from one sample in a study of T cell responses to AZD1222 COVID-19 vaccine. Sequenced by immunoSEQ multiplex PCR; TCRdb stores in-frame clones only, minus some. In the table there are around 190,000 clones, 94% of which are singletons. Sequencing was performed on peripheral blood, taken 28 days after the second AZD1222 dose. All receptors come from an adult who received the AZD1222 COVID-19 vaccine. Both conserved end residues are part of each CDR3. Fields, in order: D gene, V gene, J gene, clone size, CDR3 protein, CDR3 DNA. D genes are given only for firm matches. Rows give clone size only sometimes, using once, few, many, or a class for an expanded clone.

D: TRBD1
V: TRBV3-1/TRBV3-2
J: TRBJ1-1
size: NA
CDR3: CASRFRGTAFF
DNA: TGTGCCAGCAGATTCAGGGGGACGGCTTTCTTT

D: NA
V: TRBV3-1/TRBV3-2
J: TRBJ2-3
size: NA
CDR3: CASSQDVQGGTQYF
DNA: TGTGCCAGCAGCCAAGATGTGCAGGGAGGAACGCAGTATTTT

D: NA
V: TRBV6-5
J: TRBJ1-6
size: few
CDR3: CASSLRDSPLHF
DNA: TGTGCCAGCAGTTTACGGGATTCACCCCTCCACTTT

D: TRBD1
V: TRBV14
J: TRBJ1-4
size: NA
CDR3: CASSFRDRGIGEKLFF
DNA: TGTGCCAGCAGCTTTCGGGACAGGGGAATAGGAGAAAAACTGTTTTTT

D: NA
V: TRBV4-3
J: TRBJ1-3
size: NA
CDR3: CASSRRPGTDGNTIYF
DNA: TGCGCCAGCAGCCGCCGACCCGGGACGGATGGAAACACCATATATTTT

D: TRBD1
V: TRBV18
J: TRBJ1-6
size: few
CDR3: CASSPDRGNSPLHF
DNA: TGTGCCAGCTCACCAGACAGGGGTAATTCACCCCTCCACTTT

D: TRBD1
V: TRBV12-5
J: TRBJ1-4
size: NA
CDR3: CASGLVNGTANEKLFF
DNA: TGTGCTAGTGGTTTGGTGAACGGGACAGCTAATGAAAAACTGTTTTTT

D: NA
V: TRBV12-3/TRBV12-4
J: TRBJ1-2
size: once
CDR3: CASSLGGNYGYTF
DNA: TGTGCCAGCAGTTTAGGGGGGAACTATGGCTACACCTTC

D: TRBD2
V: TRBV3-1/TRBV3-2
J: TRBJ2-3
size: NA
CDR3: CASSQSPSGGTDTQYF
DNA: TGTGCCAGCAGCCAAAGTCCTAGCGGAGGCACAGATACGCAGTATTTT

D: NA
V: TRBV19
J: TRBJ1-1
size: NA
CDR3: CASSIEGGEINTEAFF
DNA: TGTGCCAGTAGTATAGAAGGCGGGGAGATTAACACTGAAGCTTTCTTT

D: NA
V: TRBV7-9
J: TRBJ1-5
size: NA
CDR3: CASSLMGGPGSNQPQHF
DNA: TGTGCCAGCAGCTTAATGGGTGGACCGGGCAGCAATCAGCCCCAGCATTTT

D: NA
V: TRBV28
J: TRBJ1-1
size: NA
CDR3: CASSLTGSQAEAFF
DNA: TGTGCCAGCAGTTTAACAGGGTCCCAGGCTGAAGCTTTCTTT

D: TRBD2
V: TRBV6-5
J: TRBJ2-7
size: NA
CDR3: CASRTGLAGGYEQYF
DNA: TGTGCCAGCAGAACCGGACTAGCGGGAGGCTACGAGCAGTACTTC

D: NA
V: TRBV25-1
J: TRBJ1-1
size: NA
CDR3: CASSEWGRDPEAFF
DNA: TGTGCCAGCAGTGAATGGGGCAGGGACCCTGAAGCTTTCTTT

D: NA
V: TRBV21-1
J: TRBJ1-2
size: NA
CDR3: CASSKEERSWAGLNGGYGYTF
DNA: TGTGCCAGCAGCAAAGAGGAACGGAGTTGGGCAGGGTTAAATGGTGGCTATGGCTACACCTTC

D: TRBD2
V: TRBV19
J: TRBJ2-1
size: NA
CDR3: CASTRVAGGNNEQFF
DNA: TGTGCCAGTACGAGAGTAGCGGGGGGGAACAATGAGCAGTTCTTC

D: NA
V: TRBV24-1
J: TRBJ1-5
size: NA
CDR3: CATSRGSGQPQHF
DNA: TGTGCCACCAGTCGGGGAAGTGGCCAGCCCCAGCATTTT

D: NA
V: TRBV11-2
J: TRBJ2-7
size: NA
CDR3: CASSSDRYYEQYF
DNA: TGTGCCAGCAGCTCCGACAGGTACTACGAGCAGTACTTC

D: TRBD2
V: TRBV7-2
J: TRBJ2-2
size: NA
CDR3: CASTLGLAATGELFF
DNA: TGTGCCAGCACCCTGGGGCTAGCGGCCACCGGGGAGCTGTTTTTT

D: NA
V: TRBV18
J: TRBJ1-2
size: NA
CDR3: CASSPPLNGYTF
DNA: TGTGCCAGCTCACCACCGTTGAATGGCTACACCTTC

D: NA
V: TRBV6-5
J: TRBJ1-5
size: NA
CDR3: CASHGRSNQPQHF
DNA: TGTGCCAGCCACGGGCGGAGCAATCAGCCCCAGCATTTT

D: NA
V: TRBV5-1
J: TRBJ1-1
size: NA
CDR3: CASSLVTGLNTEAFF
DNA: TGCGCCAGCAGCTTGGTGACAGGCCTTAACACTGAAGCTTTCTTT

D: NA
V: TRBV30
J: TRBJ1-5
size: NA
CDR3: CAWSSNRLQPQHF
DNA: TGTGCCTGGAGTTCTAACAGGCTTCAGCCCCAGCATTTT

D: NA
V: TRBV9
J: TRBJ2-7
size: NA
CDR3: CASSVGKGSEQYF
DNA: TGTGCCAGCAGCGTAGGGAAGGGTTCCGAGCAGTACTTC

D: NA
V: TRBV3-1/TRBV3-2
J: TRBJ1-2
size: NA
CDR3: CASNQGHFYGYTF
DNA: TGTGCCAGCAACCAGGGACACTTCTATGGCTACACCTTC

D: NA
V: TRBV6-1
J: TRBJ1-1
size: NA
CDR3: CASSEPGWGNTEAFF
DNA: TGTGCCAGCAGTGAACCAGGTTGGGGGAACACTGAAGCTTTCTTT

D: NA
V: TRBV29-1
J: TRBJ2-6
size: few
CDR3: CSVKWGSSGANVLTF
DNA: TGCAGCGTTAAGTGGGGGAGCTCTGGGGCCAACGTCCTGACTTTC

D: NA
V: TRBV5-8
J: TRBJ1-4
size: NA
CDR3: CASSLRQGGEKLFF
DNA: TGTGCCAGCAGCTTACGGCAGGGAGGGGAAAAACTGTTTTTT

D: TRBD1
V: TRBV28
J: TRBJ1-2
size: NA
CDR3: CASRAAGTGHQNYGYTF
DNA: TGTGCCAGCAGAGCCGCCGGGACAGGGCATCAGAACTATGGCTACACCTTC